The 18 T cell receptor beta chains listed next were all sequenced from one sample in a study of control samples from healthy donors and cancer patients. Some clones are missing from TCRdb's copy, which holds only in-frame ones; the method was immunoSEQ multiplex PCR. The sample gives about 170,000 clones, around 93% of which show up once; about 4% is in the top ten. The sequenced sample consisted of blood. Receptors originate from a woman aged 55-69 years in good health.

The chain couples TRBV12-3 or TRBV12-4 to TRBJ2-5; possibly TRBD1 or TRBD2 for D (5 bases each). The V gene lost 3 bases and the J gene lost 1 base, with 6 bases spanning the gap. This CDR3 is 13 amino acids long. CDR3 sequence (DNA): TGTGCCAGCAGTTTCGGGGCCCAAGAGACCCAGTACTTC. Translating gives CASSFGAQETQYF.

The V gene is TRBV3-1 (or the pseudogene TRBV3-2), the J gene TRBJ2-2; D is ambiguous. Germline loops: CDR1 LGHDT, CDR2 YNNKEL (reference sequence). The CDR3 runs 14 residues. The V end was cut by 1 base, the J end by 0 bases, with 3 bases between. DNA of the CDR3: TGTGCCAGCAGCCAAGCGGCGAACACCGGGGAGCTGTTTTTT. Protein sequence: CASSQAANTGELFF.

The CDR3 DNA is TGTGCCAGCAGGGCGGGGGGGGTCAATCAGCCCCAGCATTTT. As protein: CASRAGGVNQPQHF. The rearrangement uses TRBV6-5 and TRBJ1-5; possible D gene TRBD1, 5 bases. The CDR3 contains 14 residues. Trimming took off 6 bases at V and 3 bases at J, with 12 bases between the two ends. From germline, CDR1 is MNHEY and CDR2 SVGAGI.

DNA of the CDR3: TGTGCCAGCAGCCAAGATAGGCACTCTGGAAACACCATATATTTT. It is translated as CASSQDRHSGNTIYF. The chain recombines TRBV3-1 (or the pseudogene TRBV3-2) with TRBJ1-3; D uncertain. V shed 0 bases and J shed 0 bases, with 6 bases lying between them. The germline V gene has CDR1 LGHDT and CDR2 YNNKEL (reference sequence). The CDR3 loop spans 15 amino acids.

The rearrangement uses TRBV15 and TRBJ2-6; TRBD1 aligns across 8 bases. This CDR3 spans 15 amino acids. Germline values: CDR1 LNHNV, CDR2 YYDKDF (reference sequence). The V segment lost 8 bases and the J segment 4 bases; nucleotides outside the gene matches: 7. CDR3 sequence reads: CATSTGDQGANVLTF. CDR3 nucleotides: TGTGCCACCTCGACAGGGGATCAAGGGGCCAACGTCCTGACTTTC.

This clone was counted only a few times. The gene calls are TRBV7-9 and TRBJ1-1; no reliable D call. CDR1 SEHNR and CDR2 FQNEAQ come from the germline V gene (reference sequence). This CDR3 spans 13 amino acids. V dropped 5 bases and J dropped 1 base, with 8 bases sitting between them. This CDR3 reads CASSHGSNTEAFF. The DNA for the CDR3 is TGTGCCAGCAGCCATGGTTCGAACACTGAAGCTTTCTTT.

V usage is TRBV7-6 and J usage is TRBJ1-1; D ambiguous. The V end lost 2 bases, the J end lost 2 bases, and 12 bases lay between the germline ends. CDR1 and CDR2 from the germline V gene are SGHVS and FNYEAQ. The CDR3 has 15 amino acids. CDR3 in DNA: TGTGCCAGCAGCTTAAGCTTGAGGGAAAACACTGAAGCTTTCTTT. Its translation is CASSLSLRENTEAFF.

The rearrangement links TRBV9 to TRBJ2-2; no clear D. Trimming removed 3 bases from V and 3 bases from J, with 3 bases in between. The CDR3 runs 12 residues. The germline gives CDR1 SGDLS, CDR2 YYNGEE. The CDR3 DNA reads as TGTGCCAGCAGCGGGCACACCGGGGAGCTGTTTTTT. Protein product: CASSGHTGELFF.

The chain uses TRBV11-3 and TRBJ2-3; D may match TRBD1 or TRBD2 (5 bases each). This CDR3 region has 13 residues. V lost 3 bases and J 6 bases, leaving 10 bases between the germline ends. The germline V gene has CDR1 SGHNT and CDR2 YENEEA. The CDR3 region is CASSLGRGDTQYF. The CDR3 DNA is TGTGCCAGCAGCTTGGGCCGGGGCGATACGCAGTATTTT.

V and J are TRBV2 and TRBJ1-6; unclear D gene. This CDR3 region has 15 residues. V dropped 2 bases and J dropped 8 bases, with 13 bases sitting between them. Looked up from germline, CDR1 is SNHLY and CDR2 is FYNNEI. In DNA, the CDR3 is TGTGCCAGCAGTGAATTAGGCCCGAAAGATTCACCCCTCCACTTT. This gives the protein CASSELGPKDSPLHF.

The chain uses TRBV7-9 and TRBJ2-2; the D is unclear. V lost 1 base to trimming and J lost 7 bases, with 7 bases between them. This CDR3 is built from 13 residues. CDR1 SEHNR and CDR2 FQNEAQ come from the germline V gene (reference sequence). CDR3 DNA sequence: TGTGCCAGCAGCTTAGTTGCCCGCGGGGAGCTGTTTTTT. This sequence encodes CASSLVARGELFF.

The chain links TRBV14 to TRBJ1-1; D may be TRBD1 (5 bases). This CDR3 is 18 amino acids long. The V end lost 1 base, the J end lost 0 bases, and 18 bases lay between the germline ends. The germline V gene has CDR1 SGHDN and CDR2 FVKESK. CDR3 nucleotides: TGTGCCAGCAGCCAAGTAATCGGAGGGACTTACATGAACACTGAAGCTTTCTTT. This sequence encodes CASSQVIGGTYMNTEAFF.

J is TRBJ1-2 and V is TRBV6-5, with TRBD1 matching over 8 bases. Germline values: CDR1 MNHEY, CDR2 SVGAGI. Germline trimming cut 8 bases from V and 6 bases from J; bases unmatched to any gene: 11. CDR3 length: 14 amino acids. In nucleotides, the CDR3 is TGTGCCAGCGACAAAGGACAGGGAGGAAATGGCTACACCTTC. Its translation is CASDKGQGGNGYTF.

The chain recombines TRBV19 with TRBJ1-1; 8 nucleotides align to TRBD1. CDR3 length: 15 amino acids. Germline CDR1 LNHDA, CDR2 SQIVND (reference sequence). With V trimmed by 5 bases and J by 2 bases, 7 bases remained unmatched. CDR3 amino acids: CASSPRTGPNTEAFF. The CDR3 bases are TGTGCCAGTAGTCCCCGGACAGGGCCAAACACTGAAGCTTTCTTT.

The chain uses TRBV6-1 and TRBJ2-3; D gene uncertain. The CDR3 totals 14 residues. Germline CDR1 reads MNHNS; CDR2 reads SASEGT. Trimming pared 3 bases from V and 6 bases from J, leaving 13 bases between. CDR3 coding DNA: TGTGCCAGCAGTGAGTTGATTAGCCCGGATACGCAGTATTTT. This codes for CASSELISPDTQYF.

The chain recombines TRBV7-8 with TRBJ2-3; D is perhaps TRBD1 or TRBD2 (5 bases each). V was shortened by 5 bases and J by 5 bases, with 20 bases between the two germline ends. Germline assignment: CDR1 SGHVS and CDR2 FQNEAQ. The CDR3 contains 16 residues. CDR3 protein: CASSPRTTGGGDTQYF. The CDR3 bases are TGTGCCAGCAGCCCCAGAACAACAGGAGGTGGAGATACGCAGTATTTT.

CDR3 bases: TGTGCCACTAACGCAGTGGGGCGAAACAATCAGCCCCAGCATTTT. Its protein is CATNAVGRNNQPQHF. The V call is TRBV6-5, the J call TRBJ1-5, with a possible D match to TRBD1 (5 bases). The CDR3 has 15 residues. Deletions cut 10 bases from V and 3 bases from J, with 19 bases between. Germline assignment: CDR1 MNHEY and CDR2 SVGAGI.

This chain joins TRBV29-1 and TRBJ1-2; the match to TRBD1 covers 9 bases. J gave up 0 bases and V 4 bases, and 12 bases lay outside the gene matches. The V gene's germline CDR1 is SQVTM and CDR2 ANQGSEA. The CDR3 covers 17 residues. CDR3 amino acids: CSVVSWGQGRANYGYTF. CDR3 bases: TGCAGCGTTGTGAGTTGGGGACAGGGCAGGGCTAACTATGGCTACACCTTC.